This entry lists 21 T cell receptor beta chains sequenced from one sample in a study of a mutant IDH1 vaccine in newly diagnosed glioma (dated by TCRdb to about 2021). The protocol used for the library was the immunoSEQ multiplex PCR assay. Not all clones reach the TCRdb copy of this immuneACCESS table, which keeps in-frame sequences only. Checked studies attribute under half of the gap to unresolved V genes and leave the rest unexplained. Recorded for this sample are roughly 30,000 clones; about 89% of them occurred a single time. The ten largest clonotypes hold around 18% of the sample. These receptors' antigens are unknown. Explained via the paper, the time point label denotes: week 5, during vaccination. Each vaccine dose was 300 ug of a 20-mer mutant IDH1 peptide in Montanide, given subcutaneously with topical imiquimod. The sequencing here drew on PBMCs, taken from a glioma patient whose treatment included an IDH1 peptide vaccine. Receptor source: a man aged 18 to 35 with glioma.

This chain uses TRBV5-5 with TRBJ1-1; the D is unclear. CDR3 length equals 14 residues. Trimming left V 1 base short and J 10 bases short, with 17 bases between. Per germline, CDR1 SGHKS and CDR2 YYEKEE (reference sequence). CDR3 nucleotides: TGTGCCAGCAGCTTGATAGACAATTCGGAGGGAGCTTTCTTT. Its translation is CASSLIDNSEGAFF.

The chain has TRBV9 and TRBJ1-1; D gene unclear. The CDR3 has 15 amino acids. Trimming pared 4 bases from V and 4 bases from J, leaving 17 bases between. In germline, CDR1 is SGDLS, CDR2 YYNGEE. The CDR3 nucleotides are TGTGCCAGCAGCCCCCGTCAGAATTGGGTCACTGAAGCTTTCTTT. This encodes CASSPRQNWVTEAFF.

CDR3 residues: CASSQVPSGVSEQFF. In DNA, the CDR3 is TGCGCCAGCAGCCAAGTCCCTAGCGGGGTAAGTGAGCAGTTCTTC. The V gene is TRBV4-3, the J gene TRBJ2-1, with 9 bases lining up with TRBD2. The CDR3 runs 15 residues. Germline CDR1 is LGHNA and CDR2 is YSLEER. V gave up 1 base and J gave up 9 bases; unmatched junction bases: 7.

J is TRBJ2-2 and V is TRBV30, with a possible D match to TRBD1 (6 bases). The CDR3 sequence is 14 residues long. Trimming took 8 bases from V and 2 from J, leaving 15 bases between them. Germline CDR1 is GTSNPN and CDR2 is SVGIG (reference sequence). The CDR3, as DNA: TGTGCCCGTACTAGGGGGAGTAACACCGGGGAGCTGTTTTTT. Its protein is CARTRGSNTGELFF. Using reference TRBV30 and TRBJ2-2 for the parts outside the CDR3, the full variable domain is SQTIHQWPATLVQPVGSPLSLECTVEGTSNPNLYWYRQAAGRGLQLLFYSVGIGQISSEVPQNLSASRPQDRQFILSSKKLLLSDSGFYLCARTRGSNTGELFFGEGSRLTVL.

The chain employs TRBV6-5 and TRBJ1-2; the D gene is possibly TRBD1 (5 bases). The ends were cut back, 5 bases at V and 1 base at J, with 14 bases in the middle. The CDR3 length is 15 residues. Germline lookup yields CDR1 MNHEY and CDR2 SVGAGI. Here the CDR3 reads CASSGSTGDNYGYTF. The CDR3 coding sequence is TGTGCCAGCAGTGGCTCTACGGGGGATAACTATGGCTACACCTTC.

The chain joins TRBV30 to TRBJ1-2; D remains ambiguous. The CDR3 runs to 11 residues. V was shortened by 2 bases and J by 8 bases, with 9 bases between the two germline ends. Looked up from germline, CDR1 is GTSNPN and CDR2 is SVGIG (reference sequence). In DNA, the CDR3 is TGTGCCTGGAGTCAATCCGGGGGCTACACCTTC. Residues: CAWSQSGGYTF.

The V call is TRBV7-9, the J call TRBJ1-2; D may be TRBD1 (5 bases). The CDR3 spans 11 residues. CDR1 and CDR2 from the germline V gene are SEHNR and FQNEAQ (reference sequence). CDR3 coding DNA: TGTGCTGCTGCGGGGGACTATGGCTACACCTTC. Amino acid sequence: CAAAGDYGYTF.

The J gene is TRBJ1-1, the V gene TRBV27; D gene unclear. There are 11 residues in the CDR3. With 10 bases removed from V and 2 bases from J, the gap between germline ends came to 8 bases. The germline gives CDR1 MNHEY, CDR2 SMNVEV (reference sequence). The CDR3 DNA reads TGTGCCATCTCAATAAACACTGAAGCTTTCTTT. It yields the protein CAISINTEAFF.

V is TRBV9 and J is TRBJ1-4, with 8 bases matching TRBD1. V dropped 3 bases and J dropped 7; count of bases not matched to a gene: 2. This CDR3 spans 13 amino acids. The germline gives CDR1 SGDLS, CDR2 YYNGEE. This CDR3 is CASSATGVEKLFF. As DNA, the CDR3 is TGTGCCAGCAGCGCGACAGGGGTTGAAAAACTGTTTTTT.

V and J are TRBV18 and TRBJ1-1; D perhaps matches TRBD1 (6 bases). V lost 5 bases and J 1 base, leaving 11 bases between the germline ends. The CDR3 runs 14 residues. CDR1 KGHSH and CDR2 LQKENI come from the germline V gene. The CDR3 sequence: CASSSGQSNTEAFF. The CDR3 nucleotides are TGTGCCAGCTCATCCGGACAGTCGAACACTGAAGCTTTCTTT.

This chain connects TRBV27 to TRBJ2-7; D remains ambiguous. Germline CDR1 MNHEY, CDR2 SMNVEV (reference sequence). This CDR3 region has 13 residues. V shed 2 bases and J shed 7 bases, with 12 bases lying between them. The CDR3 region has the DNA TGTGCCAGCAGTTTAATTGGAGTCCGGGAGCAGTACTTC. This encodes CASSLIGVREQYF.

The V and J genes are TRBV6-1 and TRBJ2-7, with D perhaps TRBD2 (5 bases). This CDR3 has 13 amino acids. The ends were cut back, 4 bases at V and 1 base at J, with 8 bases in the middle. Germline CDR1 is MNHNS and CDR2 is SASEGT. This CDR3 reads CASSGGPSYEQYF. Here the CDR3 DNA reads TGTGCCAGCAGTGGAGGGCCGTCCTACGAGCAGTACTTC.

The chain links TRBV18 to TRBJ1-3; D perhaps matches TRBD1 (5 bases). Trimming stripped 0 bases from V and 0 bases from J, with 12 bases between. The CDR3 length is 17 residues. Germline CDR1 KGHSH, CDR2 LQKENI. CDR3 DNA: TGTGCCAGCTCACCACCGGGAGGGGCGTCCTCTGGAAACACCATATATTTT. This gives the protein CASSPPGGASSGNTIYF.

The CDR3 is CAWSPHPGTQYF. The CDR3 DNA follows: TGTGCCTGGAGTCCCCACCCGGGTACGCAGTATTTT. The V and J genes are TRBV30 and TRBJ2-3; D not resolved. CDR1 and CDR2 from the germline V gene are GTSNPN and SVGIG (reference sequence). Trimming removed 2 bases at V and 8 bases at J, with 11 bases between. This CDR3 has 12 amino acids.

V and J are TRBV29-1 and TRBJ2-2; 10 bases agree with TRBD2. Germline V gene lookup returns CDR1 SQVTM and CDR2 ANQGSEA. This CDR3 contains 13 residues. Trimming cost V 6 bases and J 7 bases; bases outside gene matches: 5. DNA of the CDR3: TGCAGCGTCGCGTCTAGCGGGAGCGGGGAGCTGTTTTTT. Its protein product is CSVASSGSGELFF.

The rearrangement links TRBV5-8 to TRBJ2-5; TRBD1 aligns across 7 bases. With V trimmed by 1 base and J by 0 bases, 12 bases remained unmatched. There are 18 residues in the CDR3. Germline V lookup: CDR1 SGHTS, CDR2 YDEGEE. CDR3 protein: CASSLPIGSRGHQETQYF. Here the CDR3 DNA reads TGTGCCAGCAGCTTGCCGATAGGGTCTAGGGGGCACCAAGAGACCCAGTACTTC.

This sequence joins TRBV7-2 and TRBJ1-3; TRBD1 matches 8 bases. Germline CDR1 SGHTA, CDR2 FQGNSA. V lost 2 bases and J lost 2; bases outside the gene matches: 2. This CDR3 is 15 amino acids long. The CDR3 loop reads CASSLRTGPGNTIYF. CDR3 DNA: TGTGCCAGCAGCTTACGGACAGGGCCTGGAAACACCATATATTTT.

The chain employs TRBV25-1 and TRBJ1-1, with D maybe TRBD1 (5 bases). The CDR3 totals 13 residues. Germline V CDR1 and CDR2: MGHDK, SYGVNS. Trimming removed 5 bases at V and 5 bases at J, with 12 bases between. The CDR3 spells CASSSMAGTEAFF. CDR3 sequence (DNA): TGTGCCAGCAGTTCTATGGCAGGGACTGAAGCTTTCTTT.

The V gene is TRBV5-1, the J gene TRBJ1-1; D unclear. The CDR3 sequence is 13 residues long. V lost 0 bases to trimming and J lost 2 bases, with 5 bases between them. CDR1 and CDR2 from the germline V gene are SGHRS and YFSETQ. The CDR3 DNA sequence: TGCGCCAGCAGCTTGGACCCCAACACTGAAGCTTTCTTT. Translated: CASSLDPNTEAFF.

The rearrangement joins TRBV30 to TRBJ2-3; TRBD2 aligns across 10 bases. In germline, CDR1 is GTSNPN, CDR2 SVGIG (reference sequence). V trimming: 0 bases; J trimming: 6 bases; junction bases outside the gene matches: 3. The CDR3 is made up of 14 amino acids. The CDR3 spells CAWSVLAGGDTQYF. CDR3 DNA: TGTGCCTGGAGTGTGTTAGCGGGAGGCGATACGCAGTATTTT.

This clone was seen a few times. The CDR3 coding sequence is TGTGCCAGCAGCGAACAGGGGTACGGAAACACCATATATTTT. Protein: CASSEQGYGNTIYF. The chain links TRBV9 to TRBJ1-3; TRBD1 agrees at 7 bases. V shed 3 bases and J 4 bases; nucleotides not matched to a gene: 4. Germline V gene sequence: CDR1 SGDLS, CDR2 YYNGEE. CDR3 length equals 14 residues. The variable domain in full, with the rest retrieved from reference TRBV9 and TRBJ1-3, is DSGVTQTPKHLITATGQRVTLRCSPRSGDLSVYWYQQSLDQGLQFLIQYYNGEERAKGNILERFSAQQFPDLHSELNLSSLELGDSALYFCASSEQGYGNTIYFGEGSWLTVV.